This is a list of T cell receptor beta chains from one sample in a study of blood T cell repertoires in COVID-19. Generated by immunoSEQ multiplex PCR, the TCRdb table keeps only in-frame clones and is missing some. The sample has about 500,000 clones, 89% seen once; the top ten hold roughly 0.9%. Input material: peripheral blood. These receptor sequences come from a man aged 18 to 30 with COVID-19, enrolled during active disease. Both conserved end residues are part of each CDR3. A D gene is named only where the DNA matches it firmly. Clone size is stated in some rows and not others, as once, few, many or a class when expanded.

.	.	TRBV27	TRBJ1-5	CASSSLRQKYSNQPQHF	TGTGCCAGCAGTTCCCTCAGACAGAAATATAGCAATCAGCCCCAGCATTTT
.	.	TRBV12-5	TRBJ1-2	CASGLVTGLGYTF	TGTGCTAGTGGTTTGGTAACAGGGCTCGGCTACACCTTC
.	.	TRBV20-1	TRBJ2-7	CSASGAANEQYF	TGCAGTGCTAGTGGGGCAGCAAACGAGCAGTACTTC
once	.	TRBV5-4	TRBJ2-2	CASTTGSNTGELFF	TGTGCCAGCACTACAGGGTCTAACACCGGGGAGCTGTTTTTT
.	TRBD2	TRBV5-8	TRBJ2-1	CASSPAGTSGGYNEQFF	TGTGCCAGCAGCCCCGCCGGGACTAGCGGGGGATACAATGAGCAGTTCTTC
.	TRBD2	TRBV5-5	TRBJ2-7	CASTKTPGLAYDEQYF	TGTGCCAGCACCAAAACTCCGGGACTAGCGTACGACGAGCAGTACTTC
.	TRBD1	TRBV2	TRBJ2-2	CASSRDSGSNTGELFF	TGTGCCAGCAGTCGGGACAGCGGCTCGAACACCGGGGAGCTGTTTTTT
.	.	TRBV15	TRBJ2-3	CATSRDRWDSGTTDTQYF	TGTGCCACCAGCAGAGACCGATGGGACTCGGGAACCACAGATACGCAGTATTTT
.	.	TRBV4-1	TRBJ1-1	CASSHRGGGDTEAFF	TGCGCCAGCAGCCACCGCGGGGGAGGGGACACTGAAGCTTTCTTT
.	TRBD1	TRBV5-5	TRBJ2-7	CASSFGQGSYEQYF	TGTGCCAGCAGCTTCGGACAGGGCTCCTACGAGCAGTACTTC
.	TRBD1	TRBV6-5	TRBJ2-7	CASRLGTESSYEQYF	TGTGCCAGCAGACTTGGGACAGAAAGCTCCTACGAGCAGTACTTC
.	TRBD2	TRBV5-1	TRBJ2-7	CASSPTGTSFYEQYF	TGCGCCAGCAGCCCAACCGGGACTAGCTTCTACGAGCAGTACTTC
once	.	TRBV19	TRBJ1-2	CASSLNGQANYGYTF	TGTGCCAGTAGTTTGAACGGCCAGGCTAACTATGGCTACACCTTC
many	.	TRBV24-1	TRBJ2-2	CATSDSGLSHTGELFF	TGTGCCACCAGTGATTCTGGACTTTCCCACACCGGGGAGCTGTTTTTT
.	.	TRBV3-1/TRBV3-2	TRBJ1-3	CATQFSGNTIYF	TGTGCCACCCAGTTCTCTGGAAACACCATATATTTT
once	.	TRBV29-1	TRBJ2-7	CSVEEETRGRGVRYF	TGCAGCGTTGAAGAAGAGACGAGAGGCAGGGGGGTTCGGTACTTC
.	TRBD1	TRBV18	TRBJ1-2	CASSPGQGAYYGYTF	TGTGCCAGCTCACCGGGACAGGGGGCCTACTATGGCTACACCTTC
.	.	TRBV4-1	TRBJ1-3	CASSQGLSGNTIYF	TGCGCCAGCAGCCAAGGACTTTCTGGAAACACCATATATTTT
few	TRBD1	TRBV5-6	TRBJ1-1	CASSHGTVNTEAFF	TGTGCCAGCAGCCATGGGACAGTGAACACTGAAGCTTTCTTT
.	.	TRBV7-9	TRBJ2-3	CASSFRTRSTDTQYF	TGTGCCAGCAGCTTCCGGACAAGAAGCACAGATACGCAGTATTTT
few	TRBD1	TRBV30	TRBJ2-7	CAWSHGQDDEQYF	TGTGCCTGGAGTCACGGACAGGACGACGAGCAGTACTTC
few	.	TRBV3-1/TRBV3-2	TRBJ1-5	CASSQDVGGQPQHF	TGTGCCAGCAGCCAAGATGTAGGGGGTCAGCCCCAGCATTTT
.	TRBD2	TRBV11-2	TRBJ2-7	CASSSKTSGVYEQYF	TGTGCCAGCAGCTCTAAGACTAGCGGGGTGTACGAGCAGTACTTC
few	TRBD1	TRBV12-3/TRBV12-4	TRBJ1-1	CASRGTGFPFF	TGTGCCAGCAGGGGGACAGGGTTTCCTTTCTTT
.	.	TRBV9	TRBJ1-2	CASSTQTGRKGYTF	TGTGCCAGCAGCACCCAGACAGGTCGCAAGGGCTACACCTTC
.	.	TRBV6-5	TRBJ1-1	CASSPVGGRTEAFF	TGTGCCAGCAGCCCGGTGGGAGGACGCACTGAAGCTTTCTTT
.	TRBD1	TRBV7-9	TRBJ2-5	CASSPGQGVVGQETQYF	TGTGCCAGCAGCCCAGGACAGGGGGTAGTGGGGCAAGAGACCCAGTACTTC
.	TRBD2	TRBV7-9	TRBJ2-1	CASSYSGDAYNEQFF	TGTGCCAGCAGCTACAGCGGGGACGCCTACAATGAGCAGTTCTTC
.	.	TRBV6-1	TRBJ1-6	CASSDRTWGELNSPLHF	TGTGCCAGCAGTGATCGGACATGGGGCGAACTTAATTCACCCCTCCACTTT
.	.	TRBV3-1/TRBV3-2	TRBJ2-7	CASSGGLGEQYF	TGTGCCAGCAGCGGCGGGTTGGGCGAGCAGTACTTC
.	TRBD2	TRBV13	TRBJ2-1	CASSSVTSGDYNEQFF	TGTGCCAGCAGCTCCGTGACTAGCGGGGATTACAATGAGCAGTTCTTC
.	.	TRBV2	TRBJ2-4	CASGGLLAGNIQYF	TGTGCCAGCGGGGGTTTGCTCGCGGGGAACATTCAGTACTTC
.	.	TRBV19	TRBJ1-1	CASSTGAQMNTEAFF	TGTGCCAGTAGTACAGGGGCTCAAATGAACACTGAAGCTTTCTTT
.	TRBD2	TRBV5-5	TRBJ2-7	CASSMGLAGGNEQYF	TGTGCCAGCAGCATGGGACTAGCGGGGGGTAACGAGCAGTACTTC
.	TRBD2	TRBV3-1/TRBV3-2	TRBJ2-7	CATNSGGANEQYF	TGTGCCACCAATAGCGGGGGGGCCAACGAGCAGTACTTC
.	.	TRBV7-9	TRBJ2-2	CATSYPTDPGELFF	TGTGCCACCTCCTACCCGACAGATCCCGGGGAGCTGTTTTTT
.	TRBD1	TRBV27	TRBJ2-7	CASSGRDSYYEQYF	TGTGCCAGCAGTGGCCGGGACAGTTACTACGAGCAGTACTTC
.	.	TRBV12-3/TRBV12-4	TRBJ2-1	CASSEGGREQFF	TGTGCCAGCAGTGAAGGAGGGCGGGAGCAGTTCTTC
.	.	TRBV7-6	TRBJ2-1	CASSLGGGPYNEQFF	TGTGCCAGCAGCTTAGGTGGAGGACCGTACAATGAGCAGTTCTTC
.	.	TRBV5-8	TRBJ2-1	CASSPGTVNRGQFF	TGTGCCAGCAGCCCGGGTACAGTGAACCGGGGGCAGTTCTTC
.	TRBD1	TRBV7-9	TRBJ1-4	CASSTPTGTGKRTNEKLFF	TGTGCCAGCAGTACCCCGACTGGGACAGGGAAAAGAACTAATGAAAAACTGTTTTTT
.	.	TRBV18	TRBJ1-1	CASSPLDSEAFF	TGTGCCAGCTCACCACTGGACAGTGAAGCTTTCTTT
.	.	TRBV29-1	TRBJ2-6	CSAEGAGKDVLTF	TGCAGCGCCGAGGGGGCGGGGAAAGACGTCCTGACTTTC
.	TRBD1	TRBV5-5	TRBJ1-4	CASSWTGPPEKLFF	TGTGCCAGCAGCTGGACAGGGCCACCTGAAAAACTGTTTTTT
.	TRBD1	TRBV5-4	TRBJ1-2	CASSSFDREGGGYTF	TGTGCCAGCAGCTCCTTTGACAGGGAAGGGGGTGGCTACACCTTC
.	.	TRBV5-6	TRBJ2-2	CASTNLGSDTGELFF	TGTGCCAGCACCAATCTAGGATCTGACACCGGGGAGCTGTTTTTT
.	.	TRBV3-1/TRBV3-2	TRBJ1-1	CASSQDGGNTEAFF	TGTGCCAGCAGCCAAGACGGGGGGAACACTGAAGCTTTCTTT
once	TRBD1	TRBV7-9	TRBJ1-4	CASSPTGTGNEKLFF	TGTGCCAGCAGCCCCACCGGGACAGGGAATGAAAAACTGTTTTTT